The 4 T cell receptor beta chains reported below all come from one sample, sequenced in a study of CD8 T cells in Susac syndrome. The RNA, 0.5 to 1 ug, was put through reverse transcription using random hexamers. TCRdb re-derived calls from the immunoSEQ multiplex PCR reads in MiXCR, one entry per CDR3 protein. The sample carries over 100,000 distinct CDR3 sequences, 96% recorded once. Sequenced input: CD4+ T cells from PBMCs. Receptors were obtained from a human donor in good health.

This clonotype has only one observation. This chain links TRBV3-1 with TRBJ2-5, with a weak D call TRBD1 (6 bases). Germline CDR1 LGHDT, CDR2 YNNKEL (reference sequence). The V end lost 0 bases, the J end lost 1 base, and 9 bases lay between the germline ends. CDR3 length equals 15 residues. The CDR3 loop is CASSQDQGLQETQYF. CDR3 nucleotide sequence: TGTGCCAGCAGCCAAGATCAGGGGCTCCAAGAGACCCAGTACTTC.

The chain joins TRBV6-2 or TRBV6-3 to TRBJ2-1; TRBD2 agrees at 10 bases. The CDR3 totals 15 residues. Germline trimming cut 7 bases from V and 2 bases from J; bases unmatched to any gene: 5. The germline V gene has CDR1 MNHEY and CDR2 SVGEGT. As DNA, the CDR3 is TGTGCCAGCACCAGAGCGGGAGGGCCCTACAATGAGCAGTTCTTC. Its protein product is CASTRAGGPYNEQFF.

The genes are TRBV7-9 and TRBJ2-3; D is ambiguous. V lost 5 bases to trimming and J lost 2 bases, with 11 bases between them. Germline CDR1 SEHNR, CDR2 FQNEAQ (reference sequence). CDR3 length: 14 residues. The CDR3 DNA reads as TGTGCCAGCAGCCGACGACTGGACACAGATACGCAGTATTTT. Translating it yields CASSRRLDTDTQYF.

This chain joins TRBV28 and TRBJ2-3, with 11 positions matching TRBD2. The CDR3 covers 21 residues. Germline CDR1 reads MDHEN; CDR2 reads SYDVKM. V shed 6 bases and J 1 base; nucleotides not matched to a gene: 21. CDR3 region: CASSLPLNIGTSGPRTDTQYF. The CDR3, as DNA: TGTGCCAGCAGCTTGCCCCTCAATATCGGGACTAGCGGTCCCCGCACAGATACGCAGTATTTT.